Listed here are 12 T cell receptor beta chains from one sample, sequenced in a study of T cells after yellow fever vaccination. TCRdb re-derived calls from the 5' RACE reads in MiXCR, one entry per CDR3 protein. In the table there are hundreds of thousands of distinct CDR3 sequences, roughly 9% of which are singletons. The starting material was CD4+ T cells sorted from PBMCs, obtained 5 days after the yellow fever booster vaccination. The receptors originated from a man between 18 and 29 years old who received the YFV17D yellow fever vaccine.

This clonotype occurred a few times. The chain joins TRBV27 to TRBJ2-5; no firm D call. Trimming took 0 bases from V and 5 from J, leaving 7 bases between them. In germline, CDR1 is MNHEY, CDR2 SMNVEV (reference sequence). This CDR3 comprises 13 residues. The DNA of the CDR3 is TGTGCCAGCAGTTTATCAGGGTGGGAGACCCAGTACTTC. Its protein is CASSLSGWETQYF.

This chain uses TRBV6-5 with TRBJ1-6; maybe TRBD1 (5 bases). The germline gives CDR1 MNHEY, CDR2 SVGAGI. The V end lost 8 bases, the J end lost 9 bases, and 23 bases lay between the germline ends. The CDR3 has 16 amino acids. CDR3 sequence (DNA): TGTGCCAGCGGAACTACCCCCGGGGGAGTAATTTCACCCCTCCACTTT. Protein product: CASGTTPGGVISPLHF.

The sample holds a few counts of this clonotype. This rearrangement joins TRBV18 to TRBJ2-7, with TRBD1 matching over 8 bases. Germline V gene data show CDR1 as KGHSH and CDR2 as LQKENI. There are 13 residues in the CDR3. The V segment lost 3 bases and the J segment 5 bases; nucleotides outside the gene matches: 3. The CDR3 bases are TGTGCCAGCTCACCCAGGGGGCAGCACGAGCAGTACTTC. Residues: CASSPRGQHEQYF.

The J gene is TRBJ2-6, the V gene TRBV20-1; no firm D call. Germline V gene data show CDR1 as DFQATT and CDR2 as SNEGSKA (reference sequence). V gave up 5 bases and J gave up 0 bases, with 11 bases separating them. CDR3 length: 15 amino acids. CDR3 in amino acids: CSALEPGSGANVLTF. As DNA, the CDR3 is TGCAGTGCTCTCGAACCAGGCTCTGGGGCCAACGTCCTGACTTTC.

This clonotype was recorded many times. V and J are TRBV5-1 and TRBJ2-7, with a weak D call TRBD1 (5 bases). The CDR3 totals 14 residues. Trimming shortened V by 4 bases and J by 0 bases, and 11 bases separated the two germline ends. Germline CDR1 reads SGHRS; CDR2 reads YFSETQ. The CDR3, as DNA: TGCGCCAGCAGCCGTCTAGGGGACTCCTACGAGCAGTACTTC. The encoded protein is CASSRLGDSYEQYF.

This clonotype was seen at least ten times. The chain combines TRBV5-1 with TRBJ1-4; no firm D call. The germline V gene encodes CDR1 SGHRS and CDR2 YFSETQ. Trimming stripped 2 bases from V and 0 bases from J, with 8 bases between. There are 15 residues in the CDR3. The CDR3 sequence: CASSLSGTTNEKLFF. CDR3 nucleotide sequence: TGCGCCAGCAGCTTATCCGGCACAACTAATGAAAAACTGTTTTTT.

The chain combines TRBV6-1 with TRBJ1-5; D not certain. There are 11 residues in the CDR3. Trimming cost V 3 bases and J 11 bases, with 8 bases left between them. Looked up from germline, CDR1 is MNHNS and CDR2 is SASEGT. This CDR3 is CASSEASAQHF. Here the CDR3 DNA reads TGTGCCAGCAGTGAGGCATCAGCCCAGCATTTT.

This clonotype was seen many times. The chain links TRBV6-5 to TRBJ1-1; 7 bases are a match to TRBD1. With 8 bases clipped from V and 5 bases from J, the junction kept 14 bases outside the gene matches. Germline V CDR1 and CDR2: MNHEY, SVGAGI. The CDR3 length is 15 residues. In DNA, the CDR3 is TGTGCCAGCGGTTCAGGGGGGGCTGGTTTAACTGAAGCTTTCTTT. This codes for CASGSGGAGLTEAFF.

This clonotype was detected many times. This chain connects TRBV4-2 to TRBJ2-5; 8 bases are a match to TRBD1. V trimming: 3 bases; J trimming: 2 bases; junction bases outside the gene matches: 14. Germline CDR1 and CDR2: LGHNA and YNFKEQ. This CDR3 contains 18 residues. The CDR3, as DNA: TGTGCCAGCAGCCACTCCGGGACAGGATCGGTGCGTCAAGAGACCCAGTACTTC. Residues: CASSHSGTGSVRQETQYF.

There are a few counts of this clonotype. The rearrangement links TRBV20-1 to TRBJ2-4; no reliable D call. V lost 0 bases to trimming and J lost 6 bases, with 6 bases between them. The CDR3 runs 12 residues. The V gene's germline CDR1 is DFQATT and CDR2 SNEGSKA (reference sequence). The DNA of the CDR3 is TGCAGTGCTAGAGATTTCTCAAACATTCAGTACTTC. Protein: CSARDFSNIQYF.

This chain connects TRBV20-1 to TRBJ2-5, with D possibly TRBD1 on 7 matching bases. Germline lookup yields CDR1 DFQATT and CDR2 SNEGSKA (reference sequence). CDR3 size: 11 residues. The germline V and J ends were trimmed by 6 bases and 6 bases, with 11 bases remaining between them. CDR3 sequence reads: CSAEGQQTQYF. The CDR3 DNA is TGCAGTGCGGAGGGACAGCAGACCCAGTACTTC.

This clonotype was counted between two and nine times. The rearrangement links TRBV5-5 to TRBJ1-1, with D possibly matching TRBD1 (5 bases). This CDR3 has 14 amino acids. The ends were cut back, 3 bases at V and 11 bases at J, with 20 bases in the middle. Germline V gene data show CDR1 as SGHKS and CDR2 as YYEKEE (reference sequence). The CDR3 DNA is TGTGCCAGCAGCTCCCCTAACTCACCAAAGGGGGCTTTCTTT. Encoded protein: CASSSPNSPKGAFF.